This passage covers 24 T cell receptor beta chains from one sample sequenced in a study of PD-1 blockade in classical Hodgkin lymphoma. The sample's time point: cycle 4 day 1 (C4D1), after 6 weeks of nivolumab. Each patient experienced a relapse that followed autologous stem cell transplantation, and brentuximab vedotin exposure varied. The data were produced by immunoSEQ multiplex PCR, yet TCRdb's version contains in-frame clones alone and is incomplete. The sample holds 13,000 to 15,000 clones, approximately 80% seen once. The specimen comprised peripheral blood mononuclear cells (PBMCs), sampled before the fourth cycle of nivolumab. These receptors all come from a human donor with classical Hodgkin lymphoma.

CDR3 loop: CASGAGGNYEQYF. Written as DNA, the CDR3 is TGTGCCAGCGGGGCCGGGGGCAACTACGAGCAGTACTTC. This sequence joins TRBV6-6 and TRBJ2-5, with D possibly called TRBD1 or TRBD2 (6 bases each). The J call is in doubt because the DNA end fits TRBJ2-7 better. The CDR3 has 13 residues. Germline V gene data show CDR1 as MNHNY and CDR2 as SVGAGI (reference sequence).

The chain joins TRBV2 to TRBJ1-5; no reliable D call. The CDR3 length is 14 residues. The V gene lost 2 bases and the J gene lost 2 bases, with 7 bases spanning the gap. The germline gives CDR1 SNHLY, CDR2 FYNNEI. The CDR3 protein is CASSEPGGNQPQHF. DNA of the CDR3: TGTGCCAGCAGTGAACCTGGGGGCAATCAGCCCCAGCATTTT.

The DNA for the CDR3 is TGCGCCAGCAGCCAAGATCTTGGGCGCAGTAGTGACGAGCAGTACTTC. Its protein product is CASSQDLGRSSDEQYF. The rearrangement joins TRBV4-3 to TRBJ2-7; D unclear. Trimming shortened V by 0 bases and J by 5 bases, and 17 bases separated the two germline ends. The CDR3 totals 16 residues. Germline CDR1 is LGHNA and CDR2 is YSLEER.

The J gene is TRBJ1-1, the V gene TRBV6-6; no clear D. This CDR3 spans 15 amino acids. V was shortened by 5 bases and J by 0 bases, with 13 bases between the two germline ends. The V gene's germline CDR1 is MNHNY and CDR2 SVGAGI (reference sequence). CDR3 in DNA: TGTGCCAGCAGTGCCCACGAGAAGATGAACACTGAAGCTTTCTTT. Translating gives CASSAHEKMNTEAFF.

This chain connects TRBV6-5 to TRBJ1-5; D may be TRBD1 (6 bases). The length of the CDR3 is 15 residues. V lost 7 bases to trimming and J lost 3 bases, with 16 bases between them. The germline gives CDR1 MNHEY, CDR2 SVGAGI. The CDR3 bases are TGTGCCAGCAACGCGTCCAGGGGACCCAATCAGCCCCAGCATTTT. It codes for CASNASRGPNQPQHF.

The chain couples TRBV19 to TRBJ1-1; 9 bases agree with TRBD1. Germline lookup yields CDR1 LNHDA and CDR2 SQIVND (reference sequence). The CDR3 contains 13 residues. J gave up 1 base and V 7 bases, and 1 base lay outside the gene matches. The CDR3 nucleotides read TGTGCCAGTAAACAGGGGGCGAACACTGAAGCTTTCTTT. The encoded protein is CASKQGANTEAFF. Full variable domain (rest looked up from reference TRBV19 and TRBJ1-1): DGGITQSPKYLFRKEGQNVTLSCEQNLNHDAMYWYRQDPGQGLRLIYYSQIVNDFQKGDIAEGYSVSREKKESFPLTVTSAQKNPTAFYLCASKQGANTEAFFGQGTRLTVV.

The CDR3 loop is CASSLVGGGEKLFF. In DNA, the CDR3 is TGCGCCAGCAGCTTGGTGGGGGGAGGTGAAAAACTGTTTTTT. This chain links TRBV5-1 with TRBJ1-4; tentative D call: TRBD1 (5 bases). This CDR3 region has 14 residues. Germline V CDR1 and CDR2: SGHRS, YFSETQ. Trimming took 0 bases from V and 7 from J, leaving 10 bases between them.

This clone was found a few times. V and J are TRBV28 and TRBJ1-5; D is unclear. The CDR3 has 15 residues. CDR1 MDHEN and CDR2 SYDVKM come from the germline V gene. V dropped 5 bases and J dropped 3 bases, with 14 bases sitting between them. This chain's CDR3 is CASSPRLRINQPQHF. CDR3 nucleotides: TGTGCCAGCAGTCCCCGCCTAAGAATCAATCAGCCCCAGCATTTT.

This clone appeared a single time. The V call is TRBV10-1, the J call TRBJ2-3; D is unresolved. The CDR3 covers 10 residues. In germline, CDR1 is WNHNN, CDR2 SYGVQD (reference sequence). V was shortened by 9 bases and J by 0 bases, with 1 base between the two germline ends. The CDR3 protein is CASSTDTQYF. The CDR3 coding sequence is TGCGCCAGTAGCACAGATACGCAGTATTTT.

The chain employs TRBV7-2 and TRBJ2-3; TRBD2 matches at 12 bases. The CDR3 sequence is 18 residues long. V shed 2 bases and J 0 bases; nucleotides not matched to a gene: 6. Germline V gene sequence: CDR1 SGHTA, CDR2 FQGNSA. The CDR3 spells CASSLSLAGGPSTDTQYF. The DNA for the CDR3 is TGTGCCAGCAGCTTAAGCCTAGCGGGGGGGCCAAGCACAGATACGCAGTATTTT.

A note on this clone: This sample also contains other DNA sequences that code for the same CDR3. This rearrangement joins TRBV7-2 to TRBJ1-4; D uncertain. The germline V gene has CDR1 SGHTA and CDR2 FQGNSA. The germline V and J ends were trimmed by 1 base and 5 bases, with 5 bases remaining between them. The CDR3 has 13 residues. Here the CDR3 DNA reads TGTGCCAGCAGCTTAGAACTAAATGAAAAACTGTTTTTT. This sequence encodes CASSLELNEKLFF.

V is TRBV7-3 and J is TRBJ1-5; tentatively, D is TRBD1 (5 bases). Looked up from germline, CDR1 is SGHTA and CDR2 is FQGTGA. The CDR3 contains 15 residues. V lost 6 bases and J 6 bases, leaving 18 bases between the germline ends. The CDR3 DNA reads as TGTGCCAGCAGAGCTTACTGGGGCCAGGCTCAGCCCCAGCATTTT. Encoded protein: CASRAYWGQAQPQHF.

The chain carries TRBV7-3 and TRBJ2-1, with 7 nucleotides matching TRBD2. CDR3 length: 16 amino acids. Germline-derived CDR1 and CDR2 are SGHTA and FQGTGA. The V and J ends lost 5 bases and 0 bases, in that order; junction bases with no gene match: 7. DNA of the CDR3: TGTGCCAGCAGCCGGCTCGGGGGGACCTCCTACAATGAGCAGTTCTTC. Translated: CASSRLGGTSYNEQFF.

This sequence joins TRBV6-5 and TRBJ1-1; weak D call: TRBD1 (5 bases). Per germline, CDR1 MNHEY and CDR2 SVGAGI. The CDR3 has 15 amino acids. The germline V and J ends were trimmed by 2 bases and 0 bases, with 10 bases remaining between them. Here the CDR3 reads CASSYGGLMNTEAFF. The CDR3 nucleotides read TGTGCCAGCAGTTACGGGGGACTCATGAACACTGAAGCTTTCTTT.

CDR3 sequence (DNA): TGTGCCATCAGTGAGGACCCAACATACGAGCAGTACTTC. The encoded protein is CAISEDPTYEQYF. The V gene is TRBV10-3, the J gene TRBJ2-7, with D unresolved. Trimming took 2 bases from V and 4 from J, leaving 9 bases between them. Germline assignment: CDR1 ENHRY and CDR2 SYGVKD. The CDR3 is 13 residues long.

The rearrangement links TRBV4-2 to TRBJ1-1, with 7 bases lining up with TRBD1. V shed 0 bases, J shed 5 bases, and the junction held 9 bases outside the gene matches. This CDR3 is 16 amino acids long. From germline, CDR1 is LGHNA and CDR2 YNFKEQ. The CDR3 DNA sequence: TGTGCCAGCAGCCAAGATCCCTGGCAGGGGGATACTGAAGCTTTCTTT. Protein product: CASSQDPWQGDTEAFF.

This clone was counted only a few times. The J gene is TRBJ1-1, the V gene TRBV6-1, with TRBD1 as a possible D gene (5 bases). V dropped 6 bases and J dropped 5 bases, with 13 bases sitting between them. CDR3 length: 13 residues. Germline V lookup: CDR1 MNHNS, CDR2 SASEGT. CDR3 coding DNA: TGTGCCAGCAGCCTGACAGAGGAAACTGAAGCTTTCTTT. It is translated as CASSLTEETEAFF.

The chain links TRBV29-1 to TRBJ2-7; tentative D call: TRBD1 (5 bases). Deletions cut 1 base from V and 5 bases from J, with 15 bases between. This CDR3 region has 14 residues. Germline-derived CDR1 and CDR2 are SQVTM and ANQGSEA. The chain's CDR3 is CSVEGREGRDEQYF. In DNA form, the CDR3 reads TGCAGCGTTGAAGGCAGGGAAGGCAGGGACGAGCAGTACTTC.

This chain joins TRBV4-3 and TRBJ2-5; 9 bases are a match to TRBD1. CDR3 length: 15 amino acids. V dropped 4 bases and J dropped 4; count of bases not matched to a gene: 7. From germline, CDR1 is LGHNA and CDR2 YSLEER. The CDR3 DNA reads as TGCGCCAGCAGCCGGTCACAGGGGGCTGTAGAGACCCAGTACTTC. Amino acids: CASSRSQGAVETQYF.

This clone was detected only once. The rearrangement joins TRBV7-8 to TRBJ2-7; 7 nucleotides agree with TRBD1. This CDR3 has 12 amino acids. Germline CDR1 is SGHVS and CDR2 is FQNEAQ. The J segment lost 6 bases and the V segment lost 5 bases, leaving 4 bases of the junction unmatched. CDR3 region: CASSLRGPEQYF. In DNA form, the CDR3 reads TGTGCCAGCAGCCTTAGGGGGCCCGAGCAGTACTTC.

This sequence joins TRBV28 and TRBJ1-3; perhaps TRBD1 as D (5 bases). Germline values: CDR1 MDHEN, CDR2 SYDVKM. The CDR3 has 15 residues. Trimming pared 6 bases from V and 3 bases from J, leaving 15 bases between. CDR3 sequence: CASSSGGVGGNTIYF. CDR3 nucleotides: TGTGCCAGCAGCTCCGGGGGGGTAGGTGGAAACACCATATATTTT.

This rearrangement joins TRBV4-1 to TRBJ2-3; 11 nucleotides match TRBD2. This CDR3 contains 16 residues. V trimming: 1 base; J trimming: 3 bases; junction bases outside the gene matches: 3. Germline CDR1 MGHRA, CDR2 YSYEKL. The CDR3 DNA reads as TGCGCCAGCAGCCAAGGCCGACTAGCGGGGACAGATACGCAGTATTTT. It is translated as CASSQGRLAGTDTQYF.

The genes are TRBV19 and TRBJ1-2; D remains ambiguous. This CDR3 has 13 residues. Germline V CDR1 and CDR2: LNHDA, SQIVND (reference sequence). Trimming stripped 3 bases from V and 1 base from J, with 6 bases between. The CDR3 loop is CASSIGGNYGYTF. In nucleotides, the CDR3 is TGTGCCAGTAGTATCGGTGGTAACTATGGCTACACCTTC. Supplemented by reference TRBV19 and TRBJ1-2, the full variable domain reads DGGITQSPKYLFRKEGQNVTLSCEQNLNHDAMYWYRQDPGQGLRLIYYSQIVNDFQKGDIAEGYSVSREKKESFPLTVTSAQKNPTAFYLCASSIGGNYGYTFGSGTRLTVV.

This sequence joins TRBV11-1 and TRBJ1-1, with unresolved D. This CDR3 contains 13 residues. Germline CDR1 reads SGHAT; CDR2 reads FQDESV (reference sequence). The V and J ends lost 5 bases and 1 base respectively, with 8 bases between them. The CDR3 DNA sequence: TGTGCCAGCAGCCTGTACGCGAACACTGAAGCTTTCTTT. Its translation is CASSLYANTEAFF.